This T cell receptor (beta chain) was documented in a study of CD8 T cells in Susac syndrome (dated by TCRdb to the late 2010s). A note on the overall study: The study used repertoire sequencing to test whether antigen drove CD8+ T cell activation and differentiation in Susac syndrome. Clonality of the CD8+ T cell repertoire was compared between roughly eleven healthy donors, about 14 Susac syndrome patients and around 15 multiple sclerosis patients.

Peripheral blood CD8+ and CD4+ T cells from healthy donors, Susac syndrome patients and multiple sclerosis patients were profiled by high-throughput TCR beta sequencing. The multiple sclerosis controls were treatment-naive patients whose relapsing-remitting disease, either stable or active, fulfilled the revised McDonald criteria. Bulk CD8+ and CD4+ T cells were purified by magnetic negative isolation, whereas CD8+ TEMRA cells were enriched by FACS. Blood was collected in EDTA tubes and processed within 24 hours, with PBMCs isolated through density gradient centrifugation. PBMCs intended for TCR sequencing were frozen in liquid nitrogen and were later thawed in a 37 degrees C water bath. Purity of sorted or isolated CD4+, CD8+ and CD8+ TEMRA cells was at least 90%. Study-level results and caveats: The number of individuals in the TCR sequencing and HLA analysis was recognized as being relatively small.

A word on this clonotype: The target of this receptor is not known. Base qualities are not provided; no much larger clone lies one nucleotide away.

RNA was extracted with the RNeasy kit and about 0.5 to 1 ug was reverse transcribed using random hexamers. The immunoSEQ multiplex PCR assay, covering 54 Vbeta and 13 Jbeta segments, was used to amplify TCR beta CDR3 regions. Bias from PCR amplification was corrected by using a synthetic template baseline for primer optimization and for computational correction. Per the authors' processing: Reads were annotated to V, D and J genes per IMGT and analyzed with immunoSEQ Analyzer, keeping only productive sequences. Clonality was calculated as one minus the Shannon entropy normalized by log2 of the number of productive unique sequences. For each patient and control, public and private clones were evaluated within the 100 most prevalent clones. A clone was defined as Susac-specific if it was absent from the healthy and MS cohorts, from roughly 980 published viral clones and from other ImmuneACCESS disease sequences. Clones were called with MiXCR by TCRdb after fastp trimmed the public reads at Q25, and only in-frame beta chains were retained. Rows are unified per CDR3 protein, each entry keeping the most common DNA and genes. These V and J calls are TCRdb output, not the study's own analysis. This sample comprises around 130,000 distinct CDR3 sequences, around nine tenths of them detected only once. The ten most abundant clones make up around 0.25% of the sample.

From cysteine to phenylalanine, the CDR3 is 15 amino acids long. This entry keeps only the CDR3 DNA: 45 bases, framed from base 1. The germline V gene (reference sequence) yields SEHNR for CDR1 and FQNEAQ for CDR2. V lost 5 bases and J lost 2 bases, and the count of bases not matched to a germline gene is 4. The receptor was isolated from a human donor with multiple sclerosis. Sequenced material: CD8+ T cells from PBMCs. In this chain, TRBV7-9 is recombined with TRBJ2-5; 11 bases in the junction line up with TRBD2. The DNA sequence is TGTGCCAGCAGCCCCAGGACTAGCGGGCAAGAGACCCAGTACTTC. It translates as CASSPRTSGQETQYF.